The 32 T cell receptor beta chains in this list originate from one sample, sequenced in a study of blood T cell repertoires in COVID-19 (dated by TCRdb to the early 2020s). The library came from the immunoSEQ multiplex PCR assay. The immuneACCESS repertoire file appears here via TCRdb, limited to in-frame rearrangements. These files lack a portion of the clones; in checked studies, under half of the deficit traces to unresolved V genes, and the cause of the others is not known. The sample table contains 6,400 or so clones; only one count was recorded for nearly 90% of them. The top ten constitute 7.5% to 9% of the sample. Sequencing used peripheral blood. The receptors derive from a human donor in a cohort sampled during active COVID-19. The donor label of this sample is uncertain.

In DNA form, the CDR3 reads TGTGCTAGTGGTTTGGTTACGATGTCAGGGGCAGGCAATCAGCCCCAGCATTTT. This gives the protein CASGLVTMSGAGNQPQHF. The chain couples TRBV12-5 to TRBJ1-5; TRBD1 might be the D (6 bases). CDR3 size: 18 residues. Germline V gene data show CDR1 as LGHNT and CDR2 as FRNRAP. V lost 0 bases to trimming and J lost 2 bases, with 17 bases between them.

The CDR3 sequence: CASSYPRGKGYGYTF. DNA for the CDR3: TGTGCCAGCAGTTACCCCAGGGGAAAAGGGTATGGCTACACCTTC. The rearrangement joins TRBV6-5 to TRBJ1-2, with D maybe TRBD1 (6 bases). V lost 2 bases and J lost 5, with 15 bases in between. This CDR3 has 15 amino acids. Per germline, CDR1 MNHEY and CDR2 SVGAGI.

This rearrangement joins TRBV9 to TRBJ2-5; D possibly corresponds to TRBD1 (6 bases). V was cut by 0 bases and J by 5 bases, with 8 bases left in between. The CDR3 covers 13 residues. Germline V lookup: CDR1 SGDLS, CDR2 YYNGEE. The CDR3: CASSVDRVETQYF. CDR3 nucleotides: TGTGCCAGCAGCGTAGACAGGGTGGAGACCCAGTACTTC.

The chain uses TRBV30 and TRBJ2-3; weak D call: TRBD1 (6 bases). In germline, CDR1 is GTSNPN, CDR2 SVGIG (reference sequence). The CDR3 loop spans 14 amino acids. Trimming took off 2 bases at V and 2 bases at J, with 11 bases between the two ends. CDR3 DNA: TGTGCCTGGAGTCGTGGGGGCCTCACAGATACGCAGTATTTT. Translating gives CAWSRGGLTDTQYF.

The rearrangement joins TRBV7-2 to TRBJ2-7; D not certain. V was trimmed by 1 base and J by 1 base, leaving 11 bases between them. Germline V gene lookup returns CDR1 SGHTA and CDR2 FQGNSA. The CDR3 extends over 15 amino acids. CDR3 nucleotide sequence: TGTGCCAGCAGCTTAGTTGTCGGAGTTTCCTACGAGCAGTACTTC. Encoded protein: CASSLVVGVSYEQYF.

This chain uses TRBV12-3 or TRBV12-4 with TRBJ1-2, with 9 bases identical to TRBD1. The CDR3 has 13 residues. Unmatched junction bases numbered 4, after V lost 7 bases and J lost 4 bases. CDR3 protein: CASNPGQGYGYTF. The CDR3 DNA follows: TGTGCCAGCAACCCGGGACAGGGCTATGGCTACACCTTC.

This sequence joins TRBV18 and TRBJ2-7; 10 positions agree with TRBD2. The junction had 9 bases not matched to a gene; V was cut back by 2 bases and J by 5 bases. The CDR3 runs to 16 residues. Looked up from germline, CDR1 is KGHSH and CDR2 is LQKENI. CDR3 DNA sequence: TGTGCCAGCTCACCATCGGGGGGGACTAGCGTCGACGAGCAGTACTTC. Protein sequence: CASSPSGGTSVDEQYF.

The chain employs TRBV5-1 and TRBJ2-2; 8 bases are a match to TRBD1. CDR3 length equals 14 residues. V shed 2 bases and J 5 bases; nucleotides not matched to a gene: 2. Germline CDR1 is SGHRS and CDR2 is YFSETQ. DNA of the CDR3: TGCGCCAGCAGCTTACAGGGGGTTACCGGGGAGCTGTTTTTT. Translating gives CASSLQGVTGELFF.

The chain carries TRBV4-2 and TRBJ2-5; 13 bases match TRBD2. From germline, CDR1 is LGHNA and CDR2 YNFKEQ. The CDR3 spans 18 residues. Trimming at V came to 0 bases and at J to 5 bases, leaving 9 bases not matched to a gene. This chain's CDR3 is CASSQELAGGLRGETQYF. Here the CDR3 DNA reads TGTGCCAGCAGCCAAGAACTAGCGGGAGGGTTGAGAGGGGAGACCCAGTACTTC.

The chain couples TRBV2 to TRBJ2-3; 7 bases agree with TRBD2. Trimming took 6 bases from V and 8 from J; bases not matched to a gene: 11. Per germline, CDR1 SNHLY and CDR2 FYNNEI. The CDR3 contains 14 residues. This chain's CDR3 is CASRTGIAGVTQYF. CDR3 sequence (DNA): TGTGCCAGCAGGACGGGAATAGCGGGTGTTACGCAGTATTTT.

There are a few counts of this clone. V and J are TRBV19 and TRBJ1-5; 7 nucleotides match TRBD1. Germline lookup yields CDR1 LNHDA and CDR2 SQIVND (reference sequence). The CDR3 sequence is 14 residues long. The trim removed 7 bases at V and 0 bases at J, leaving 3 bases unmatched. The CDR3: CASKGQYSNQPQHF. CDR3 nucleotide sequence: TGTGCCAGTAAGGGACAGTATAGCAATCAGCCCCAGCATTTT.

This chain links TRBV5-1 with TRBJ2-3, with D unclear. Germline V gene data show CDR1 as SGHRS and CDR2 as YFSETQ. Trimming took off 4 bases at V and 6 bases at J, with 12 bases between the two ends. This CDR3 contains 13 residues. CDR3 protein: CASSMPNEDTQYF. In DNA, the CDR3 is TGCGCCAGCAGCATGCCGAACGAGGATACGCAGTATTTT.

The CDR3 loop is CAISPTSGKSDTQYF. In nucleotides, the CDR3 is TGTGCCATCAGTCCGACTAGCGGGAAGTCAGATACGCAGTATTTT. This rearrangement joins TRBV10-3 to TRBJ2-3, with TRBD2 matching 11 bases. Germline V gives CDR1 ENHRY, CDR2 SYGVKD. The CDR3 is 15 amino acids. V lost 5 bases and J lost 4; bases outside the gene matches: 5.

This clone was observed a few times. The chain carries TRBV7-9 and TRBJ2-7, with D perhaps matching TRBD1 (6 bases). Germline CDR1 is SEHNR and CDR2 is FQNEAQ (reference sequence). The CDR3 is 15 amino acids. V was shortened by 2 bases and J by 2 bases, with 13 bases between the two germline ends. DNA of the CDR3: TGTGCCAGCAGCTTAATCCACAGGGCGGCCTACGAGCAGTACTTC. It encodes CASSLIHRAAYEQYF.

This clone came up a few times. The J gene is TRBJ1-2, the V gene TRBV7-2, with 7 bases that match TRBD1. Trimming at V came to 4 bases and at J to 6 bases, leaving 8 bases not matched to a gene. The germline gives CDR1 SGHTA, CDR2 FQGNSA. This CDR3 has 14 amino acids. DNA of the CDR3: TGTGCCAGCAGCTCCCGACAGGGTAGGGATGGCTACACCTTC. Translation: CASSSRQGRDGYTF.

The chain couples TRBV11-2 to TRBJ2-1; D remains unclear. V was pared by 8 bases and J by 2 bases, with 16 bases between. Germline V gene lookup returns CDR1 SGHAT and CDR2 FQNNGV. The CDR3 sequence is 15 residues long. DNA of the CDR3: TGTGCCAGCGGCAGGCAGGCCCCGACCTACAATGAGCAGTTCTTC. Residues: CASGRQAPTYNEQFF.

This chain connects TRBV19 to TRBJ2-7, with a tentative D call TRBD2 (6 bases). Germline-derived CDR1 and CDR2 are LNHDA and SQIVND (reference sequence). There are 14 residues in the CDR3. V gave up 3 bases and J gave up 0 bases, with 9 bases separating them. CDR3 amino acids: CASSMEGSSYEQYF. The CDR3 DNA follows: TGTGCCAGTAGTATGGAGGGGAGCTCCTACGAGCAGTACTTC.

This sequence joins TRBV20-1 and TRBJ1-2; D possibly corresponds to TRBD1 (5 bases). Germline V CDR1 and CDR2: DFQATT, SNEGSKA (reference sequence). CDR3 length: 10 residues. V lost 3 bases and J 8 bases, leaving 7 bases between the germline ends. In DNA, the CDR3 is TGCAGTGCTAGCCCAGGGGGCTACACCTTC. It is translated as CSASPGGYTF.

This rearrangement joins TRBV7-9 to TRBJ2-2; 8 positions match TRBD2. Germline CDR1 SEHNR, CDR2 FQNEAQ (reference sequence). V was clipped by 4 bases and J by 6 bases; unmatched bases: 7. This CDR3 region has 15 residues. In DNA, the CDR3 is TGTGCCAGCAGCTCGACTAGCGCTTCTGCCGGGGAGCTGTTTTTT. It codes for CASSSTSASAGELFF. The entire variable domain, with the rest obtained from reference TRBV7-9 and TRBJ2-2, is as follows: DTGVSQNPRHKITKRGQNVTFRCDPISEHNRLYWYRQTLGQGPEFLTYFQNEAQLEKSRLLSDRFSAERPKGSFSTLEIQRTEQGDSAMYLCASSSTSASAGELFFGEGSRLTVL.

The chain uses TRBV10-1 and TRBJ2-2; D is unresolved. Looked up from germline, CDR1 is WNHNN and CDR2 is SYGVQD (reference sequence). The V and J ends lost 4 bases and 4 bases respectively, with 7 bases between them. This CDR3 spans 13 amino acids. CDR3 bases: TGCGCCAGCAGTGCCTTTTTCACCGGGGAGCTGTTTTTT. It yields the protein CASSAFFTGELFF.

This clone was seen a single time. This chain connects TRBV21-1 to TRBJ2-7; the listed D gene, TRBD1, was not tested against the DNA. TRBV21-1 is assigned pseudogene status. The CDR3 covers 13 residues. CDR3 in amino acids: CASKDRGQHEQYF. The CDR3 DNA reads TGTGCCAGCAAAGACAGGGGGCAGCACGAGCAGTACTTC.

The V call is TRBV5-6, the J call TRBJ1-5, with D possibly TRBD1 on 5 matching bases. Germline V gene lookup returns CDR1 SGHDT and CDR2 YYEEEE. This CDR3 region has 15 residues. Trimming pared 1 base from V and 4 bases from J, leaving 12 bases between. The CDR3 loop reads CASSLSGGGNQPQHF. CDR3 bases: TGTGCCAGCAGCTTGTCCGGGGGTGGGAATCAGCCCCAGCATTTT. Drawing the rest from reference TRBV5-6 and TRBJ1-5, the complete variable domain is DAGVTQSPTHLIKTRGQQVTLRCSPKSGHDTVSWYQQALGQGPQFIFQYYEEEERQRGNFPDRFSGHQFPNYSSELNVNALLLGDSALYLCASSLSGGGNQPQHFGDGTRLSIL.

This chain connects TRBV28 to TRBJ2-1; D perhaps matches TRBD2 (7 bases). The CDR3 consists of 13 residues. Trimming stripped 8 bases from V and 7 bases from J, with 15 bases between. The germline CDR1 and CDR2 sequences are MDHEN and SYDVKM. The CDR3 bases are TGTGCCAGCGTGGAGGGGGGGTTAAATGAGCAGTTCTTC. This encodes CASVEGGLNEQFF.

This sequence joins TRBV19 and TRBJ2-7, with TRBD1 identical over 10 bases. The CDR3 consists of 15 residues. V was pared by 6 bases and J by 5 bases, with 10 bases of the junction left unmatched. Per germline, CDR1 LNHDA and CDR2 SQIVND (reference sequence). Here the CDR3 reads CASRGGTGALNEQYF. The CDR3 bases are TGTGCCAGTAGGGGTGGGACAGGGGCTCTGAACGAGCAGTACTTC.

The V gene is TRBV27, the J gene TRBJ1-2; D ambiguous. CDR3 length: 16 residues. The V end was cut by 3 bases, the J end by 1 base, with 15 bases between. The germline gives CDR1 MNHEY, CDR2 SMNVEV (reference sequence). The CDR3, as DNA: TGTGCCAGCAGTTTGAGGCGGCCCCGCAATAACTATGGCTACACCTTC. Translation gives CASSLRRPRNNYGYTF.

V usage is TRBV18 and J usage is TRBJ2-5, with D maybe TRBD2 (7 bases). The CDR3 runs to 13 residues. Trimming shortened V by 2 bases and J by 4 bases, and 8 bases separated the two germline ends. CDR1 KGHSH and CDR2 LQKENI come from the germline V gene. The CDR3 loop is CASSPRGGETQYF. The CDR3 DNA is TGTGCCAGCTCACCAAGGGGGGGAGAGACCCAGTACTTC.

The V call is TRBV9, the J call TRBJ2-2, with a weak D call TRBD2 (6 bases). The CDR3 loop spans 14 amino acids. Germline CDR1 and CDR2: SGDLS and YYNGEE. With 3 bases removed from V and 5 bases from J, the gap between germline ends came to 11 bases. CDR3 nucleotide sequence: TGTGCCAGCAGCGGACTAGTTTCTACCGGGGAGCTGTTTTTT. This sequence encodes CASSGLVSTGELFF.

J is TRBJ1-1 and V is TRBV6-5; D may be TRBD1 (6 bases). CDR3 size: 15 residues. Germline values: CDR1 MNHEY, CDR2 SVGAGI. Trimming took 4 bases from V and 6 from J, leaving 18 bases between them. The CDR3 DNA is TGTGCCAGCAGTTGCCCGGACAGAGCCTGCCCTGAAGCTTTCTTT. This codes for CASSCPDRACPEAFF.

The rearrangement uses TRBV5-1 and TRBJ1-6; D remains unclear. This CDR3 comprises 12 residues. Trimming left V 3 bases short and J 7 bases short, with 5 bases between. Germline V gene data show CDR1 as SGHRS and CDR2 as YFSETQ. CDR3 sequence: CASSYQNSPLHF. The DNA of the CDR3 is TGCGCCAGCAGCTATCAGAATTCACCCCTCCACTTT.

V and J are TRBV15 and TRBJ2-1; TRBD2 aligns across 11 bases. The CDR3 sequence is 16 residues long. J gave up 1 base and V 3 bases, and 2 bases lay outside the gene matches. Germline V gene sequence: CDR1 LNHNV, CDR2 YYDKDF (reference sequence). CDR3 sequence (DNA): TGTGCCACCAGCAGGGGGACTAGCGGTTCCTACAATGAGCAGTTCTTC. This codes for CATSRGTSGSYNEQFF.

The chain employs TRBV6-1 and TRBJ2-2, with 9 bases that match TRBD1. The germline gives CDR1 MNHNS, CDR2 SASEGT. Trimming cost V 4 bases and J 4 bases; bases outside gene matches: 7. The CDR3 spans 16 residues. The CDR3 coding sequence is TGTGCCAGCAGTGGCGGGACAGGGCGTACCACCGGGGAGCTGTTTTTT. Translation: CASSGGTGRTTGELFF.

The chain has TRBV2 and TRBJ2-3, with 7 bases aligning to TRBD2. CDR3 size: 13 residues. Germline loops: CDR1 SNHLY, CDR2 FYNNEI. J gave up 2 bases and V 7 bases, and 3 bases lay outside the gene matches. The CDR3 loop is CASNGDYTDTQYF. The CDR3 nucleotides read TGTGCCAGCAATGGGGACTACACAGATACGCAGTATTTT.